This TCR beta chain was sequenced in a study of cytomegalovirus exposure and HLA in healthy donors. Findings and limits, study-wide: In vitro assays verified that a few CMV-associated chains recognized CMV antigens specifically.

Of note for this clone: The antigen is unknown.

PCR involved 60 Vbeta and 13 Jbeta primers. Using immunoSEQ multiplex PCR, the repertoire was profiled, and TCRdb retains in-frame clones only, with some absent. Of more than 140,000 clones listed, 64% are singletons. Healthy bone marrow donors made up the donor group. The study sampled nominally healthy donors, though unrecorded immune exposures were likely. What was sequenced was PBMCs. The clonotype comes from a woman in her twenties or thirties in good health and CMV-seropositive.

The CDR3 nucleotides are TGCGCCAGCAAGGGTTCGGGGGAGACCCAGTACTTC. Translating it yields CASKGSGETQYF. The chain carries TRBV10-1 and TRBJ2-5; maybe TRBD2 (5 bases). The CDR3 loop spans 12 amino acids. In germline, CDR1 is WNHNN, CDR2 SYGVQD (reference sequence). Trimming removed 7 bases from V and 5 bases from J, with 11 bases in between.